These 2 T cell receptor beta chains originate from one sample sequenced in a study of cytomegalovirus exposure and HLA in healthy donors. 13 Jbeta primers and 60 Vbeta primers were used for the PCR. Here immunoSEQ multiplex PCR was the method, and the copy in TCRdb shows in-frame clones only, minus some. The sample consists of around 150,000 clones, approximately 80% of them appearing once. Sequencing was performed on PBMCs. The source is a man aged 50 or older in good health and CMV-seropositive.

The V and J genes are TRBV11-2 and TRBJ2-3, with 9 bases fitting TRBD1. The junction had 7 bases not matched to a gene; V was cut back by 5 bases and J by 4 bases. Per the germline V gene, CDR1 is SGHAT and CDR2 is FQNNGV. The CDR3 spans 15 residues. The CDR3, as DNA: TGTGCCAGCAGCCGGAACAGGGGGCGCTCAGATACGCAGTATTTT. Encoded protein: CASSRNRGRSDTQYF.

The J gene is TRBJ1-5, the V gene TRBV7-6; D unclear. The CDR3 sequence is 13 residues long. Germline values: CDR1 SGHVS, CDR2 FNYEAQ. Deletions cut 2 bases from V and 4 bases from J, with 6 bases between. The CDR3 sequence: CASSLSRNQPQHF. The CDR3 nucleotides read TGTGCCAGCAGCTTATCGAGGAATCAGCCCCAGCATTTT.